This T cell receptor beta chain appears in the sequencing data of a study of CD8 T cells in ankylosing spondylitis. TCRdb itself ran the 5' RACE reads through MiXCR, one entry per CDR3 protein. The profile shows some 40,000 distinct CDR3 sequences, over 9% of them singletons. This clonotype was found many times. CDR3 length equals 16 residues. Germline CDR1 is SGHTA and CDR2 is FQGNSA. Between the trimmed V and J ends, which lost 1 base and 4 bases, there was a span of 14 bases. The V gene is TRBV7-2, the J gene TRBJ1-3; tentative D call: TRBD1 (6 bases). This clonotype was obtained from a male donor with ankylosing spondylitis or in good health (not recorded which). The sequenced material came from blood, either unsorted or a sorted T cell fraction (not recorded which). The CDR3 DNA reads as TGTGCCAGCAGCTTAGTGGGGGGCCGAACCGGAAACACCATATATTTT. This sequence encodes CASSLVGGRTGNTIYF.